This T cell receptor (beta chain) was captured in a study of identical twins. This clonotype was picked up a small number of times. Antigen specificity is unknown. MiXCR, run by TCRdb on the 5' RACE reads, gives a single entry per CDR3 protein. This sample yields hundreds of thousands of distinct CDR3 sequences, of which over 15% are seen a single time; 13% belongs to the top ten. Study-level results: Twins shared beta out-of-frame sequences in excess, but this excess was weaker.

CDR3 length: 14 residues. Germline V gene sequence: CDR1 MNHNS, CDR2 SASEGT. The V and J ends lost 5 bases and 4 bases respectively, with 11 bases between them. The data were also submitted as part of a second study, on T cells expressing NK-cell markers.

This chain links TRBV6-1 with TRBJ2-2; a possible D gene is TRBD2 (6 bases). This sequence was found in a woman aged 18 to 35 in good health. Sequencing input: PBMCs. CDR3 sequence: CASSPAGSTGELFF. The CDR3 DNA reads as TGTGCCAGCAGTCCCGCGGGGTCCACCGGGGAGCTGTTTTTT.